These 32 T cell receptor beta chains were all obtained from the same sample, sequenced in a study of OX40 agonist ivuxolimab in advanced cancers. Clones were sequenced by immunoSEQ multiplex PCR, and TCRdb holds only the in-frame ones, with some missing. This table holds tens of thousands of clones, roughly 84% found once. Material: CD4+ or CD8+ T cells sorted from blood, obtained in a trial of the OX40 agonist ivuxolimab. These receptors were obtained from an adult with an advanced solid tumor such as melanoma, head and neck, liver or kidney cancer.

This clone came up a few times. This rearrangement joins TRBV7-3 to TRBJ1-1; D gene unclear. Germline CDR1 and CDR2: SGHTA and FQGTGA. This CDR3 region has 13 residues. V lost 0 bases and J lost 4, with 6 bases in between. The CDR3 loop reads CASSLTVSTEAFF. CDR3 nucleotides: TGTGCCAGCAGCTTAACGGTCAGCACTGAAGCTTTCTTT.

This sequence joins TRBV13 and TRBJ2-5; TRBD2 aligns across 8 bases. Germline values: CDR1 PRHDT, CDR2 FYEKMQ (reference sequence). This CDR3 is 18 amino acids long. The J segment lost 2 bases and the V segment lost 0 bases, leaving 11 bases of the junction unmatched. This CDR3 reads CASSLGGGAGGPQETQYF. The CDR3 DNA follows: TGTGCCAGCAGCTTAGGCGGGGGGGCGGGAGGACCGCAAGAGACCCAGTACTTC.

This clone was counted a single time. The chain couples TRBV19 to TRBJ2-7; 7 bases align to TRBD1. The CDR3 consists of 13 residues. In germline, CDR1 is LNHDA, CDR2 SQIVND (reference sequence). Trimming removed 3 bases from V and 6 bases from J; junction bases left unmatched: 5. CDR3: CASSMGQGVEQYF. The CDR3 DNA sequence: TGTGCCAGTAGTATGGGGCAGGGGGTCGAGCAGTACTTC.

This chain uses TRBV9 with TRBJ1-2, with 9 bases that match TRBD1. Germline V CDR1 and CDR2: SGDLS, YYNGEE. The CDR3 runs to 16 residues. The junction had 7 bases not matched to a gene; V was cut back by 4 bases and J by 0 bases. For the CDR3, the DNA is TGTGCCAGCAGCATACCGGGACAGGGAACTAACTATGGCTACACCTTC. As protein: CASSIPGQGTNYGYTF.

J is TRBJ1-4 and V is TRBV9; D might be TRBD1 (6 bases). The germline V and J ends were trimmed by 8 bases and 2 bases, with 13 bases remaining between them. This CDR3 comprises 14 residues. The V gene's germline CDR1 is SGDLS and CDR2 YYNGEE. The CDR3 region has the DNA TGTGCCAGGGGGGCAGTTAGGACTAATGAAAAACTGTTTTTT. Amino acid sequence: CARGAVRTNEKLFF.

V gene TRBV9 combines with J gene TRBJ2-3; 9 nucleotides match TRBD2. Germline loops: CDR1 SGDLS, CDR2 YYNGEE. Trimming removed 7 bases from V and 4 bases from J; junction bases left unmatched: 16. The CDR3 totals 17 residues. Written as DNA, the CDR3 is TGTGCCAGCGGGGCCCCTTTGAGCGGGGGGCAGCCAGATACGCAGTATTTT. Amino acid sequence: CASGAPLSGGQPDTQYF.

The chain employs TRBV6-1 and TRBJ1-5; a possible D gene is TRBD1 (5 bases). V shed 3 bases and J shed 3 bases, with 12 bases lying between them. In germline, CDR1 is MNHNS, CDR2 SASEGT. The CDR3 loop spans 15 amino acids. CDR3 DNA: TGTGCCAGCAGTGACTCCGGGACCTACAATCAGCCCCAGCATTTT. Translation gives CASSDSGTYNQPQHF.

CDR3 nucleotide sequence: TGTGCCAGCAGTCGGTTGGAGATACCAATCACAGATACGCAGTATTTT. It translates to CASSRLEIPITDTQYF. This rearrangement joins TRBV28 to TRBJ2-3; D gene uncertain. The germline V gene has CDR1 MDHEN and CDR2 SYDVKM. With 5 bases removed from V and 2 bases from J, the gap between germline ends came to 17 bases. This CDR3 is built from 16 residues.

The CDR3 coding sequence is TGTGCCAGCAGTGAACCGCGGGGCGAGGCGCAGTATTTT. Protein: CASSEPRGEAQYF. V is TRBV27 and J is TRBJ2-3, with D maybe TRBD2 (6 bases). There are 13 residues in the CDR3. The ends were cut back, 5 bases at V and 10 bases at J, with 16 bases in the middle. Germline-derived CDR1 and CDR2 are MNHEY and SMNVEV (reference sequence).

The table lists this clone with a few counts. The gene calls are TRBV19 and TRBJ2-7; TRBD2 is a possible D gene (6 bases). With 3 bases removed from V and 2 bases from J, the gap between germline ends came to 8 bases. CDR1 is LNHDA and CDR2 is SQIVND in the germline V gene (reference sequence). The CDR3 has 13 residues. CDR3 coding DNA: TGTGCCAGTAGTATCGGGGGAACCTACGAGCAGTACTTC. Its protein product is CASSIGGTYEQYF. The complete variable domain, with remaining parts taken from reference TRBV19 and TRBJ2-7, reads DGGITQSPKYLFRKEGQNVTLSCEQNLNHDAMYWYRQDPGQGLRLIYYSQIVNDFQKGDIAEGYSVSREKKESFPLTVTSAQKNPTAFYLCASSIGGTYEQYFGPGTRLTVT.

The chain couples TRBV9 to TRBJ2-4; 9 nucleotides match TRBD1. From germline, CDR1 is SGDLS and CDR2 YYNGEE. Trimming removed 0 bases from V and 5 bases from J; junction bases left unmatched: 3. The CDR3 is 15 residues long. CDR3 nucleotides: TGTGCCAGCAGCGTAGGGGACAGGGCCGAAAACATTCAGTACTTC. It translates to CASSVGDRAENIQYF. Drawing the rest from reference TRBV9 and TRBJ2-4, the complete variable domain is DSGVTQTPKHLITATGQRVTLRCSPRSGDLSVYWYQQSLDQGLQFLIQYYNGEERAKGNILERFSAQQFPDLHSELNLSSLELGDSALYFCASSVGDRAENIQYFGAGTRLSVL.

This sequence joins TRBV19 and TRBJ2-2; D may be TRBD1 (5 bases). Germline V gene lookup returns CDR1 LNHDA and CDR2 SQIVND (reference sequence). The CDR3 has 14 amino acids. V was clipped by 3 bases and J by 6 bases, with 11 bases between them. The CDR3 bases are TGTGCCAGTAGTATCGGTAGGGGTGCCGGGGAGCTGTTTTTT. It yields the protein CASSIGRGAGELFF.

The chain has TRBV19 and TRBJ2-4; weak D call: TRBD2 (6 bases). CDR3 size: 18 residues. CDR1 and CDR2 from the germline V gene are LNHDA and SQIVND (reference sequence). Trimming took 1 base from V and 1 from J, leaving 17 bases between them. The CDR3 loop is CASSIVSPGRWAKNIQYF. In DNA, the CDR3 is TGTGCCAGTAGTATAGTATCCCCAGGGAGGTGGGCCAAAAACATTCAGTACTTC.

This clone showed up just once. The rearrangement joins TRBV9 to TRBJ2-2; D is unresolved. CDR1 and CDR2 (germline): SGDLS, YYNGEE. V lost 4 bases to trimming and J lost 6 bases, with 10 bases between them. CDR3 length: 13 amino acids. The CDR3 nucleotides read TGTGCCAGCAGCCCCGCGAATCCCGGGGAGCTGTTTTTT. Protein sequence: CASSPANPGELFF. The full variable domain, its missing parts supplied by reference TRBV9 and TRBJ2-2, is DSGVTQTPKHLITATGQRVTLRCSPRSGDLSVYWYQQSLDQGLQFLIQYYNGEERAKGNILERFSAQQFPDLHSELNLSSLELGDSALYFCASSPANPGELFFGEGSRLTVL.

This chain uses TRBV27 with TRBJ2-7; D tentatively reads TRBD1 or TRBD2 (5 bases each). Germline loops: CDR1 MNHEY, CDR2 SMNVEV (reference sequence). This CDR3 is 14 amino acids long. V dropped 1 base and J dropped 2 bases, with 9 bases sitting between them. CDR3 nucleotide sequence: TGTGCCAGCAGTTTATGGGGACCCCCCTACGAGCAGTACTTC. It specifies CASSLWGPPYEQYF.

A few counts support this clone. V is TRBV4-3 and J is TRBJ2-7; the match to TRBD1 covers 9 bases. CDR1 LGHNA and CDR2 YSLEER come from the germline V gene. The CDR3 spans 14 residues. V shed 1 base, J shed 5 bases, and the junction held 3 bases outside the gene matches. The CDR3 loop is CASSQAQGANEQYF. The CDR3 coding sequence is TGCGCCAGCAGCCAAGCACAGGGGGCAAACGAGCAGTACTTC.

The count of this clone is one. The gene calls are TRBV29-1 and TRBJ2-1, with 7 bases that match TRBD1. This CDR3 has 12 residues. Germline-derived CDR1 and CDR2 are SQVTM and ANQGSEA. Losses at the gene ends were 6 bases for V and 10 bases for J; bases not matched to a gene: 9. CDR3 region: CSVSPRTGEQFF. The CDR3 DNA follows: TGCAGCGTCTCCCCCCGGACAGGAGAGCAGTTCTTC.

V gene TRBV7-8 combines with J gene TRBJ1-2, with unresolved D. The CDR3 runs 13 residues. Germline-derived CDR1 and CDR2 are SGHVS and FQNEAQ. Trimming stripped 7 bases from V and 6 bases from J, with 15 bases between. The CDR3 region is CASTLDRGHGYTF. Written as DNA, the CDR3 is TGTGCCAGCACCCTCGATCGGGGTCATGGCTACACCTTC.

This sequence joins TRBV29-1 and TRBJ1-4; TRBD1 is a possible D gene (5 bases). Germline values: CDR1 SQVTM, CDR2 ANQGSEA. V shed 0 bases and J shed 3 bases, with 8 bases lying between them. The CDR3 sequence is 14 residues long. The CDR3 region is CSVEDLTANEKLFF. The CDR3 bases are TGCAGCGTTGAAGATTTGACAGCTAATGAAAAACTGTTTTTT.

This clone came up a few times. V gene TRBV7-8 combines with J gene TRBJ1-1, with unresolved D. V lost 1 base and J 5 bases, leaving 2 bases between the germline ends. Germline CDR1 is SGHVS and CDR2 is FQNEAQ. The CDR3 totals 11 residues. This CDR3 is CASSLGTEAFF. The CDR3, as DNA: TGTGCCAGCAGCTTAGGGACTGAAGCTTTCTTT.

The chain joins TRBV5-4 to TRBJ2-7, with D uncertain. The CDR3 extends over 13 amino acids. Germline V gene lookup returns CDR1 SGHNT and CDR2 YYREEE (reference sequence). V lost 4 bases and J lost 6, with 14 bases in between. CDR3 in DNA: TGTGCCAGCAGCCCGAACACTAAAGGCGAGCAGTACTTC. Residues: CASSPNTKGEQYF.

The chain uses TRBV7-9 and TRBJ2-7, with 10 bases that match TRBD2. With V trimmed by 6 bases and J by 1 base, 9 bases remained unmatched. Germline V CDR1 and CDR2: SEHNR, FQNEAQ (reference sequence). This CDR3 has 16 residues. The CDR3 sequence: CASSSPSGSSSYEQYF. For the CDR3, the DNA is TGTGCCAGCAGTTCCCCTAGCGGGAGTTCTTCCTACGAGCAGTACTTC.

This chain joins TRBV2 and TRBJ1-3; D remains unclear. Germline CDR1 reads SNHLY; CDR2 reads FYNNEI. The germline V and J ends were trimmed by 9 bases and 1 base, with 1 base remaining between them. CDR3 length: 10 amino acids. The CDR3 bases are TGTGCCAGTTCTGGAAACACCATATATTTT. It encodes CASSGNTIYF.

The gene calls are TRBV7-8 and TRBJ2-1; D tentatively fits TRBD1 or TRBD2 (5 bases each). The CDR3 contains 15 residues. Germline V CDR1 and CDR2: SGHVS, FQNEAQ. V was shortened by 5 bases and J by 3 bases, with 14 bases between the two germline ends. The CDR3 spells CASSVGTEIYNEQFF. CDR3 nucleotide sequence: TGTGCCAGCAGCGTGGGGACGGAGATCTACAATGAGCAGTTCTTC.

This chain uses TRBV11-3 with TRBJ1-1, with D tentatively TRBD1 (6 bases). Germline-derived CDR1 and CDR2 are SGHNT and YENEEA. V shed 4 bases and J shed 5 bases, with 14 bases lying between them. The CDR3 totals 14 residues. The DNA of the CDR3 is TGTGCCAGCAGCTCCGACCAGGGGAATACTGAAGCTTTCTTT. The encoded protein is CASSSDQGNTEAFF.

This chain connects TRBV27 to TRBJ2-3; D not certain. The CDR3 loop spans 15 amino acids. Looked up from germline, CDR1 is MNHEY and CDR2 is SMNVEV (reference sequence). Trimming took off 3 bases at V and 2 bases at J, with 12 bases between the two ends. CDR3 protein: CASSLSPDPTDTQYF. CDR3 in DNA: TGTGCCAGCAGTTTGAGTCCTGACCCCACAGATACGCAGTATTTT.

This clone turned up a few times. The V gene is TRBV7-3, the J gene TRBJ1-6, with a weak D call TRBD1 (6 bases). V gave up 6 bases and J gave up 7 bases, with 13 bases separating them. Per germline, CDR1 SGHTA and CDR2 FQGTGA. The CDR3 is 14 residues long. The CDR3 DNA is TGTGCCAGCAGTAGTGGGGGGCTCAATTCACCCCTCCACTTT. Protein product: CASSSGGLNSPLHF.

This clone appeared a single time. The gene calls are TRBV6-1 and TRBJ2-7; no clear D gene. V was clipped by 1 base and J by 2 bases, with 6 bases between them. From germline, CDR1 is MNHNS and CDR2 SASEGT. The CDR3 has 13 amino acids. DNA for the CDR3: TGTGCCAGCAGTGAAGGGCAAGCCTACGAGCAGTACTTC. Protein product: CASSEGQAYEQYF.

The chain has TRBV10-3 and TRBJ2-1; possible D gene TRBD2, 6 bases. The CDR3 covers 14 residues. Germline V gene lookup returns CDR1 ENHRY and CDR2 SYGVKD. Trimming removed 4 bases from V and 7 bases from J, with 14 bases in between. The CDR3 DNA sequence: TGTGCCATCAGTGCGGGGGAGGCGGAAAATGAGCAGTTCTTC. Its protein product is CAISAGEAENEQFF.

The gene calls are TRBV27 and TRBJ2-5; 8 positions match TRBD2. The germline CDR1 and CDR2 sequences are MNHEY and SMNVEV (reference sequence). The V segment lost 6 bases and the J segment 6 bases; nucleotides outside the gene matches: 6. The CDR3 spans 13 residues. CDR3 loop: CASRPAGEQTQYF. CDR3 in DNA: TGTGCCAGCAGGCCAGCGGGGGAACAGACCCAGTACTTC.

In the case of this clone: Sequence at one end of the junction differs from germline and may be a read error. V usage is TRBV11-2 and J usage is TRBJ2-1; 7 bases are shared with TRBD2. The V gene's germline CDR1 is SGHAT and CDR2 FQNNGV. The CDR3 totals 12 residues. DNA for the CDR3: TGTGCCAGCAGTTTAGGACTAGATGAGCAGTTCTTC. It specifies CASSLGLDEQFF.

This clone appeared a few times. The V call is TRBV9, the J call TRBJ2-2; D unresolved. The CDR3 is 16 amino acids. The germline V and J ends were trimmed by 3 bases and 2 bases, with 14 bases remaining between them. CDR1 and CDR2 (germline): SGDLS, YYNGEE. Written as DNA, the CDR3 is TGTGCCAGCAGCGCCCGAGATCTCGATAACACCGGGGAGCTGTTTTTT. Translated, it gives CASSARDLDNTGELFF.